A single count supports the clone carrying this T cell receptor beta chain. The record originates from a study of blood T cell repertoires in COVID-19. Across the whole study: Samples taken during acute and convalescent COVID-19 were collected in the United States, Italy and Spain. The cDNA or gDNA used as material had been derived from T cells, B-cell-depleted T cells, or PBMCs.

Grouping used clinical history reported by participants in a survey and questionnaire. The germline gives CDR1 LNHDA, CDR2 SQIVND (reference sequence). The ends lost 6 bases at V and 4 bases at J; junction bases unmatched: 10. The CDR3 is 15 residues long. As processed by the authors: How many nucleated cells were present was estimated from reference gene primer amplification. Using immunoSEQ multiplex PCR, the repertoire was profiled, and TCRdb retains in-frame clones only, with some absent. V and J calls plus clone size are reproduced from that table; the DNA served to infer D and trimming. In the table there are some 140,000 clones, approximately 88% of which are singletons.

The origin of this receptor is a man aged 40-49 years with acute COVID-19. Sample: PBMCs or T cells enriched from blood (not recorded which). The chain is built from TRBV19 and TRBJ1-2, with TRBD1 matching 8 bases. The CDR3 coding sequence is TGTGCCAGTAGCTCTGGACAGGGAGGGTTCTATGGCTACACCTTC. Encoded protein: CASSSGQGGFYGYTF. Filled out from reference TRBV19 and TRBJ1-2, the complete variable domain reads DGGITQSPKYLFRKEGQNVTLSCEQNLNHDAMYWYRQDPGQGLRLIYYSQIVNDFQKGDIAEGYSVSREKKESFPLTVTSAQKNPTAFYLCASSSGQGGFYGYTFGSGTRLTVV.